The source of this T cell receptor (beta chain) is a study of blood T cell repertoires in COVID-19. The overall study: The United States, Italy and Spain supplied acute and convalescent COVID-19 samples.

TCRdb keeps only in-frame clones here, not all; method: immunoSEQ multiplex PCR. The profile shows 340,000 or so clones, around 83% of them singletons. Sequencing used peripheral blood. This sequence originates from a man aged 25-40 years with active or convalescent COVID-19.

The CDR3 protein is CASSDRGLGTEAFF. CDR3 nucleotides: TGTGCCAGTAGTGACAGGGGGCTCGGAACTGAAGCTTTCTTT. The chain carries TRBV19 and TRBJ1-1; TRBD1 matches at 10 bases. CDR1 is LNHDA and CDR2 is SQIVND in the germline V gene (reference sequence). The V segment lost 5 bases and the J segment 5 bases; nucleotides outside the gene matches: 5. This CDR3 contains 14 residues.